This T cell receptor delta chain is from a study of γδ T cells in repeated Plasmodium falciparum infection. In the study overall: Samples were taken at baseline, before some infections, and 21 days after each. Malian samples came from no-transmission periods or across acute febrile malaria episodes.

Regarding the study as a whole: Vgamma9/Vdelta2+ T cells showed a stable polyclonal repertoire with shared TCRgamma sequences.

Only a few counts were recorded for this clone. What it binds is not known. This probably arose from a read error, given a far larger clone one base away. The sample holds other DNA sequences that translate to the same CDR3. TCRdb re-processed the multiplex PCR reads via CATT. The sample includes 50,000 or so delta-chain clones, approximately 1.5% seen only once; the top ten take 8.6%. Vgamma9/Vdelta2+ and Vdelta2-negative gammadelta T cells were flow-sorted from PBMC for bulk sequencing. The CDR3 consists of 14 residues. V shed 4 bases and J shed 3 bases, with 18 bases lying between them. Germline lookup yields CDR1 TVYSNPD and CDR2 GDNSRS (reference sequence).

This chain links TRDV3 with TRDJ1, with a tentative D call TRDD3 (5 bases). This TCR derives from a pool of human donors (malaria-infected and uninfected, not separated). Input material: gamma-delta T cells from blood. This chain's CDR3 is CAYRLGGRPDKLIF. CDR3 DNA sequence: TGTGCCTATCGCCTAGGGGGTCGACCCGATAAACTCATCTTT.